The entry that follows covers one T cell receptor beta chain sequence. Its antigen is undetermined. The data stem from a study of cytomegalovirus exposure and HLA in healthy donors. Study at large: A prior study identified 90 million to 120 million unique TCR beta sequences from 150 million to 200 million T cells.

From germline, CDR1 is SGHRS and CDR2 YFSETQ. V lost 4 bases and J lost 3; bases outside the gene matches: 15. The CDR3 totals 18 residues. Healthy bone marrow donors made up the donor group. Both 60 Vbeta primers and 13 Jbeta primers went into the PCR. Some clones are missing from TCRdb's copy, which holds only in-frame ones; the method was immunoSEQ multiplex PCR. The sample records more than 95,000 clones, about three quarters being singletons. Study findings and constraints: Some segments of the V type, notably TRBV6-2 and TRBV6-3, were excluded as indistinguishable. TCR beta chain V- and J-gene trimming was linked, in a later analysis, to a missense variant in DCLRE1C.

This TCR was sampled from a woman aged 40 to 50 in good health and CMV-seropositive. Sequencing was done on a sample of PBMCs. The chain uses TRBV5-1 and TRBJ1-3; 8 bases are shared with TRBD1. The CDR3 DNA reads as TGCGCCAGCAGCCTCCTACCGGGACAGGCAGGAGGTGGAAACACCATATATTTT. It yields the protein CASSLLPGQAGGGNTIYF.